Shown below are 10 T cell receptor beta chains from a single sample sequenced in a study of regulatory T cells in long-lasting Graves disease. As to time point: newly diagnosed GD, antithyroid drugs for less than 3 months. Preparation of the TCR library used RNA extracted from PBMCs. HTBI primers from iRepertoire and Arm-PCR of CDR3 regions yielded the TCR beta libraries. TCRdb fed the multiplex PCR reads into MiXCR, producing one record per CDR3 protein. The repertoire holds a few hundred thousand distinct CDR3 sequences, with 14% as singletons. These data were also filed under a second study, of T cells in Graves' hyperthyroidism and ophthalmopathy.

The starting material was peripheral blood mononuclear cells (PBMCs), obtained at new diagnosis, from a patient treated with antithyroid drugs. These receptors all come from a woman in her forties or fifties with Graves disease.

This clonotype was found once. The conserved phenylalanine or tryptophan normally closing the CDR3 is absent here, so this likely arose from a read error. CDR3 sequence (DNA): TGTGCCAGCAGCCGGGTCGGGGGGAACAATCAGCCCCAGCATTCT. Its translation is CASSRVGGNNQPQHS. The chain uses TRBV5-8 and TRBJ1-5; maybe TRBD1 (5 bases). V was trimmed by 4 bases and J by 3 bases, leaving 14 bases between them. The CDR3 has 15 amino acids. The germline CDR1 and CDR2 sequences are SGHTS and YDEGEE.

This rearrangement joins TRBV5-1 to TRBJ1-4, with D unresolved. Germline V gene sequence: CDR1 SGHRS, CDR2 YFSETQ. Trimming left V 0 bases short and J 8 bases short, with 20 bases between. CDR3 length equals 17 residues. CDR3 DNA sequence: TGCGCCAGCAGCTTGGTCCCTCGAACATCGGTTAACGAAAAACTGTTTTTT. This encodes CASSLVPRTSVNEKLFF.

In this sample, this clonotype turned up many times. This sequence joins TRBV5-1 and TRBJ2-3; TRBD2 agrees at 8 bases. The CDR3 runs 13 residues. J lost 4 bases, V lost 7 bases, and 5 bases had no gene match. The germline gives CDR1 SGHRS, CDR2 YFSETQ. The CDR3 DNA is TGCGCCAGCGGTTTAGCGGGACCAGATACGCAGTATTTT. Protein: CASGLAGPDTQYF. Together with reference TRBV5-1 and TRBJ2-3, the CDR3 gives the full variable domain: KAGVTQTPRYLIKTRGQQVTLSCSPISGHRSVSWYQQTPGQGLQFLFEYFSETQRNKGNFPGRFSGRQFSNSRSEMNVSTLELGDSALYLCASGLAGPDTQYFGPGTRLTVL.

V usage is TRBV20-1 and J usage is TRBJ2-1; 10 nucleotides line up with TRBD2. The CDR3 is 14 amino acids. Looked up from germline, CDR1 is DFQATT and CDR2 is SNEGSKA (reference sequence). V lost 5 bases, J lost 6 bases, and 7 bases stayed unmatched. This chain's CDR3 is CSAAEREGLNEQFF. CDR3 DNA: TGCAGTGCTGCCGAGCGGGAGGGCCTCAATGAGCAGTTCTTC.

In this sample, this clonotype turned up many times. The genes are TRBV10-3 and TRBJ2-1; TRBD2 matches 14 bases. Germline V gene sequence: CDR1 ENHRY, CDR2 SYGVKD. V shed 3 bases and J 8 bases; nucleotides not matched to a gene: 9. The CDR3 is made up of 17 amino acids. CDR3 DNA: TGTGCCATCAGTGACCCTCCGACTAGCGGGAGGGCCCATGAGCAGTTCTTC. The encoded protein is CAISDPPTSGRAHEQFF.

At least ten counts were recorded for this clonotype. This rearrangement joins TRBV7-9 to TRBJ2-3; D not resolved. The CDR3 runs to 13 residues. Germline V lookup: CDR1 SEHNR, CDR2 FQNEAQ (reference sequence). V lost 3 bases and J lost 5, with 9 bases in between. The CDR3 loop is CASSLKHKDTQYF. In nucleotides, the CDR3 is TGTGCCAGCAGCTTGAAGCACAAAGATACGCAGTATTTT. The full variable domain, rest sourced from reference TRBV7-9 and TRBJ2-3, is DTGVSQNPRHKITKRGQNVTFRCDPISEHNRLYWYRQTLGQGPEFLTYFQNEAQLEKSRLLSDRFSAERPKGSFSTLEIQRTEQGDSAMYLCASSLKHKDTQYFGPGTRLTVL.

This chain uses TRBV7-2 with TRBJ2-4, with D perhaps matching TRBD1 (5 bases). The CDR3 is made up of 15 amino acids. Trimming pared 6 bases from V and 6 bases from J, leaving 18 bases between. Germline-derived CDR1 and CDR2 are SGHTA and FQGNSA. CDR3 bases: TGTGCCAGCAGTAGGGGTGGGGAAACGCTAAACATTCAGTACTTC. Translation: CASSRGGETLNIQYF.

This clonotype occurred a few times. The chain employs TRBV5-1 and TRBJ2-5; TRBD2 agrees at 8 bases. There are 15 residues in the CDR3. Germline assignment: CDR1 SGHRS and CDR2 YFSETQ. The V segment lost 0 bases and the J segment 1 base; nucleotides outside the gene matches: 2. This chain's CDR3 is CASSLGGRLQETQYF. DNA of the CDR3: TGCGCCAGCAGCTTGGGCGGGAGGCTCCAAGAGACCCAGTACTTC.

This clonotype has a single count. The chain uses TRBV7-8 and TRBJ1-3; D ambiguous. From germline, CDR1 is SGHVS and CDR2 FQNEAQ. Trimming pared 4 bases from V and 4 bases from J, leaving 5 bases between. CDR3 length equals 12 residues. The CDR3 DNA reads as TGTGCCAGCAGCTCGGGGGGAAACACCATATATTTT. It is translated as CASSSGGNTIYF.

Comment on this clonotype: One base away lies a much larger clone, so this may be a sequencing read error. The chain uses TRBV7-2 and TRBJ2-2; TRBD2 is a possible D gene (6 bases). The germline V gene encodes CDR1 SGHTA and CDR2 FQGNSA. The CDR3 runs to 14 residues. CDR3 nucleotides: TGTGCCAGCAGCTTAGGTCCTAGCGCCGGGGAGCTGCTTTTT. It codes for CASSLGPSAGELLF. The whole variable domain, filled in from reference TRBV7-2 and TRBJ2-2, reads GAGVSQSPSNKVTEKGKDVELRCDPISGHTALYWYRQSLGQGLEFLIYFQGNSAPDKSGLPSDRFSAERTGGSVSTLTIQRTQQEDSAVYLCASSLGPSAGELLFGEGSRLTVL.